These 14 T cell receptor beta chains share one sample of origin, sequenced in a study of post-analysis software for immune sequencing data (dated by TCRdb to between 2014 and 2016). The library came from PCR. The sequencing machine was an Illumina HiSeq 2500. To reduce PCR and sequencing biases, unique molecular identifiers were built into the TCR beta cDNA libraries. Clones were called with MiXCR by TCRdb after fastp trimmed the public reads at Q25, and only in-frame beta chains were retained. Rows merge per CDR3 protein into single entries with the most common DNA and genes. The sample table holds a few hundred thousand distinct CDR3 sequences, of which under 40% were seen once. The ten largest clones add up to 4.5% to 7.5% of the sample. The antigens these receptors bind are not known. Study-wide findings and limitations: Roughly 5 TRBV segments, including TRBV5-6, TRBV5-1 and TRBV20-1, were significantly more frequent in patients than controls.

Sequencing was done on a sample of blood. Receptor source: a girl aged 2-17 years with multiple sclerosis.

This chain links TRBV11-2 with TRBJ1-1, with no clear D. Trimming removed 0 bases at V and 0 bases at J, with 11 bases between. This CDR3 is 16 amino acids long. Germline V gives CDR1 SGHAT, CDR2 FQNNGV. The CDR3 coding sequence is TGTGCCAGCAGCTTAGAACTGGGAAACATGAACACTGAAGCTTTCTTT. This codes for CASSLELGNMNTEAFF.

In this sample, this clonotype turned up a few times. CDR3 bases: TGCGCCAGCAGCTTGGAGAATCGGGACATCGCCCGCCAGCAGTACTTC. As protein: CASSLENRDIARQQYF. The genes are TRBV5-1 and TRBJ2-5, with TRBD1 as a possible D gene (6 bases). Trimming took off 0 bases at V and 11 bases at J, with 23 bases between the two ends. The CDR3 has 16 residues. Germline values: CDR1 SGHRS, CDR2 YFSETQ.

The chain employs TRBV5-1 and TRBJ2-7; 7 positions agree with TRBD1. V lost 4 bases to trimming and J lost 5 bases; unmatched junction nucleotides: 6. The CDR3 has 13 residues. The germline CDR1 and CDR2 sequences are SGHRS and YFSETQ. The CDR3 DNA sequence: TGCGCCAGCAGCCAAGATACAGGGGACGAGCAGTACTTC. Amino acid sequence: CASSQDTGDEQYF.

V usage is TRBV7-9 and J usage is TRBJ2-4; D not resolved. Near its end, the DNA agrees better with TRBJ2-7, so the J call may be wrong. Germline CDR1 is SEHNR and CDR2 is FQNEAQ (reference sequence). This CDR3 has 14 residues. CDR3 residues: CASSLGSHPYEQYF. In nucleotides, the CDR3 is TGTGCCAGCAGCTTAGGATCGCACCCATACGAGCAGTACTTC.

This chain connects TRBV29-1 to TRBJ2-7; TRBD2 matches 9 bases. V lost 7 bases and J lost 2; bases outside the gene matches: 9. Per the germline V gene, CDR1 is SQVTM and CDR2 is ANQGSEA. The CDR3 has 14 residues. The chain's CDR3 is CSAGEASGTYEQYF. CDR3 sequence (DNA): TGCAGCGCCGGGGAGGCTAGCGGGACCTACGAGCAGTACTTC.

This clonotype appeared a few times. The CDR3 sequence is CASSLPLAEDTDTQYF. Here the CDR3 DNA reads TGCGCCAGCAGCTTGCCCCTAGCGGAGGACACAGATACGCAGTATTTT. The rearrangement links TRBV5-1 to TRBJ2-3; TRBD2 agrees at 7 bases. This CDR3 spans 16 amino acids. In germline, CDR1 is SGHRS, CDR2 YFSETQ. With 1 base clipped from V and 2 bases from J, the junction kept 7 bases outside the gene matches. The variable domain in full, with the rest retrieved from reference TRBV5-1 and TRBJ2-3, is KAGVTQTPRYLIKTRGQQVTLSCSPISGHRSVSWYQQTPGQGLQFLFEYFSETQRNKGNFPGRFSGRQFSNSRSEMNVSTLELGDSALYLCASSLPLAEDTDTQYFGPGTRLTVL.

The rearrangement joins TRBV24-1 to TRBJ2-3, with 11 bases lining up with TRBD1. The germline CDR1 and CDR2 sequences are KGHDR and SFDVKD. The trim removed 0 bases at V and 3 bases at J, leaving 7 bases unmatched. This CDR3 is 18 amino acids long. In DNA, the CDR3 is TGTGCCACCAGTGATTTGCAGCCCGGGACAGGGGGAACAGATACGCAGTATTTT. It codes for CATSDLQPGTGGTDTQYF.

The rearrangement links TRBV5-1 to TRBJ2-7; 10 bases line up with TRBD1. The CDR3 is made up of 15 amino acids. Germline V gene lookup returns CDR1 SGHRS and CDR2 YFSETQ. V lost 4 bases, J lost 6 bases, and 10 bases stayed unmatched. CDR3 sequence (DNA): TGCGCCAGCAGCGCCGCCGGGACAGGGGACGCCGAGCAGTACTTC. Its protein product is CASSAAGTGDAEQYF.

This clonotype was observed a handful of times. The rearrangement uses TRBV20-1 and TRBJ2-5; 8 bases are a match to TRBD2. The germline V gene has CDR1 DFQATT and CDR2 SNEGSKA (reference sequence). The trim removed 4 bases at V and 1 base at J, leaving 11 bases unmatched. The CDR3 contains 16 residues. The CDR3 nucleotides are TGCAGTGCTATCACCCCAAGCGGGGGACTCCAAGAGACCCAGTACTTC. It codes for CSAITPSGGLQETQYF.

This sequence joins TRBV12-3 or TRBV12-4 and TRBJ2-1; a possible D gene is TRBD2 (5 bases). V was pared by 2 bases and J by 8 bases, with 16 bases between. The CDR3 sequence is 15 residues long. CDR3 in DNA: TGTGCCAGCAGTTTAAGGCCTAAGCGGTTCGATGAGCAGTTCTTC. This sequence encodes CASSLRPKRFDEQFF.

The rearrangement joins TRBV2 to TRBJ2-1; the D call may be TRBD1 or TRBD2 (5 bases each). The length of the CDR3 is 13 residues. Germline V lookup: CDR1 SNHLY, CDR2 FYNNEI. The DNA of the CDR3 is TGTACCACCCCGGGACGGAACCAGAATGAGCAGTTCTTC. Translation gives CTTPGRNQNEQFF.

The sample holds a few counts of this clonotype. This chain links TRBV20-1 with TRBJ1-5; a possible D gene is TRBD1 (6 bases). The V end lost 3 bases, the J end lost 8 bases, and 20 bases lay between the germline ends. This CDR3 has 15 amino acids. Germline V lookup: CDR1 DFQATT, CDR2 SNEGSKA (reference sequence). The CDR3 sequence is CSASWGGAAGKPQHF. The CDR3 nucleotides are TGCAGTGCTAGTTGGGGGGGGGCTGCCGGCAAGCCCCAGCATTTT.

J is TRBJ2-5 and V is TRBV2; TRBD2 is a possible D gene (6 bases). This CDR3 has 14 residues. In germline, CDR1 is SNHLY, CDR2 FYNNEI. Trimming took off 5 bases at V and 2 bases at J, with 12 bases between the two ends. The CDR3 nucleotides read TGTGCCAGCAGTAAATTGACTAGTCAAGAGACCCAGTACTTC. As protein: CASSKLTSQETQYF. Full variable domain (outside the CDR3, taken from reference TRBV2 and TRBJ2-5): EPEVTQTPSHQVTQMGQEVILRCVPISNHLYFYWYRQILGQKVEFLVSFYNNEISEKSEIFDDQFSVERPDGSNFTLKIRSTKLEDSAMYFCASSKLTSQETQYFGPGTRLLVL.

The sample holds many counts of this clonotype. J is TRBJ2-5 and V is TRBV10-3; D gene ambiguous. V was shortened by 3 bases and J by 9 bases, with 8 bases between the two germline ends. Germline V lookup: CDR1 ENHRY, CDR2 SYGVKD. CDR3 length: 11 amino acids. For the CDR3, the DNA is TGTGCCATCAGTGATGGTGGGGCCCAGTACTTC. Its protein is CAISDGGAQYF.